One sample yielded the 16 T cell receptor beta chains listed below, sequenced in a study of T cell responses to AZD1222 COVID-19 vaccine. Method: immunoSEQ multiplex PCR; TCRdb's copy keeps in-frame clones and lacks some. This sample has about 25,000 clones, with about nine tenths found just once. The material sequenced was peripheral blood, taken 28 days after the second AZD1222 dose. These receptors were obtained from an adult who received the AZD1222 COVID-19 vaccine.

The rearrangement uses TRBV6-5 and TRBJ2-7; D is possibly TRBD1 (5 bases). There are 13 residues in the CDR3. Trimming removed 4 bases at V and 3 bases at J, with 10 bases between. In germline, CDR1 is MNHEY, CDR2 SVGAGI. In DNA, the CDR3 is TGTGCCAGCAGTTTAGGACAACACTACGAGCAGTACTTC. This codes for CASSLGQHYEQYF.

The CDR3 region is CASSQDHDTSGGTQYF. Written as DNA, the CDR3 is TGTGCCAGCAGCCAAGATCATGATACTAGCGGGGGGACCCAGTACTTC. This rearrangement joins TRBV4-2 to TRBJ2-5, with 11 nucleotides matching TRBD2. The CDR3 is 16 amino acids. The V and J ends lost 0 bases and 7 bases, in that order; junction bases with no gene match: 7. Germline lookup yields CDR1 LGHNA and CDR2 YNFKEQ.

The sample holds one count of this clone. Compared with germline, one end of the junction differs, possibly owing to a read error. The chain combines TRBV2 with TRBJ1-3; D is possibly TRBD1 (6 bases). This CDR3 spans 13 amino acids. Germline V gene sequence: CDR1 SNHLY, CDR2 FYNNEI. CDR3 coding DNA: TGTGCCAGCAGTGAGGGACACGACCGGGACCAAGATTTT. Protein: CASSEGHDRDQDF.

The chain joins TRBV15 to TRBJ1-2; D is perhaps TRBD1 (5 bases). The CDR3 totals 14 residues. V was clipped by 0 bases and J by 2 bases, with 7 bases between them. Per germline, CDR1 LNHNV and CDR2 YYDKDF (reference sequence). The DNA of the CDR3 is TGTGCCACCAGCAGAGATCCAGGGAACTATGGCTACACCTTC. Its translation: CATSRDPGNYGYTF.

The chain is built from TRBV3-1 (or the pseudogene TRBV3-2) and TRBJ1-4; perhaps TRBD1 as D (6 bases). The CDR3 contains 18 residues. Trimming left V 1 base short and J 0 bases short, with 15 bases between. Germline loops: CDR1 LGHDT, CDR2 YNNKEL (reference sequence). The CDR3 spells CASSQVFRTAATNEKLFF. CDR3 DNA: TGTGCCAGCAGCCAAGTGTTCCGGACAGCTGCAACTAATGAAAAACTGTTTTTT.

The V and J genes are TRBV29-1 and TRBJ1-5, with a possible D match to TRBD1 (6 bases). The CDR3 covers 14 residues. Germline-derived CDR1 and CDR2 are SQVTM and ANQGSEA. Trimming left V 6 bases short and J 4 bases short, with 16 bases between. The CDR3 region is CSVSGGNRNQPQHF. Written as DNA, the CDR3 is TGCAGCGTCTCCGGGGGCAATCGGAATCAGCCCCAGCATTTT.

The gene calls are TRBV3-1 (or the pseudogene TRBV3-2) and TRBJ2-5; D is perhaps TRBD2 (5 bases). This CDR3 contains 12 residues. Germline V lookup: CDR1 LGHDT, CDR2 YNNKEL (reference sequence). V shed 1 base and J shed 12 bases, with 12 bases lying between them. DNA for the CDR3: TGTGCCAGCAGCCAAGCCGATAAGCGGAAGTACTTC. Amino acids: CASSQADKRKYF.

The chain uses TRBV2 and TRBJ1-5, with D uncertain. V was clipped by 5 bases and J by 0 bases, with 8 bases between them. Germline V gene data show CDR1 as SNHLY and CDR2 as FYNNEI. CDR3 length equals 14 residues. CDR3 region: CASSLDYSNQPQHF. The DNA for the CDR3 is TGTGCCAGCAGTCTGGACTATAGCAATCAGCCCCAGCATTTT.

This clone was counted only a few times. The genes are TRBV27 and TRBJ2-7, with D unresolved. This CDR3 is built from 15 residues. Germline-derived CDR1 and CDR2 are MNHEY and SMNVEV (reference sequence). V was trimmed by 4 bases and J by 2 bases, leaving 15 bases between them. The CDR3 protein is CASSSSYHPAYEQYF. In DNA, the CDR3 is TGTGCCAGCAGTTCGTCTTATCACCCTGCCTACGAGCAGTACTTC.

The V and J genes are TRBV7-2 and TRBJ2-7, with 7 bases matching TRBD1. Trimming cost V 5 bases and J 5 bases; bases outside gene matches: 12. The CDR3 runs 15 residues. The germline CDR1 and CDR2 sequences are SGHTA and FQGNSA. The CDR3 coding sequence is TGTGCCAGCAGCCCCGACAGGGTGGTTTCCCACGAGCAGTACTTC. Translating it yields CASSPDRVVSHEQYF.

The chain uses TRBV28 and TRBJ2-1; weak D call: TRBD2 (5 bases). This CDR3 is 12 amino acids long. The ends were cut back, 5 bases at V and 8 bases at J, with 10 bases in the middle. CDR1 and CDR2 (germline): MDHEN, SYDVKM. This CDR3 is CASSVTRHEQFF. The CDR3, as DNA: TGTGCCAGCAGTGTAACTAGGCATGAGCAGTTCTTC.

The chain links TRBV3-1 (or the pseudogene TRBV3-2) to TRBJ2-5, with D tentatively TRBD2 (5 bases). The CDR3 runs to 14 residues. The germline gives CDR1 LGHDT, CDR2 YNNKEL (reference sequence). Deletions cut 6 bases from V and 4 bases from J, with 15 bases between. The CDR3 DNA follows: TGTGCCAGCAGAGACGAAAGCGGCACAGAGACCCAGTACTTC. It specifies CASRDESGTETQYF.

The J gene is TRBJ1-3, the V gene TRBV5-1; unclear D gene. Trimming removed 5 bases at V and 4 bases at J, with 7 bases between. The CDR3 length is 12 residues. Germline-derived CDR1 and CDR2 are SGHRS and YFSETQ. The CDR3 DNA sequence: TGCGCCAGCAGTTTCCAGGGAAACACCATATATTTT. The encoded protein is CASSFQGNTIYF.

The chain couples TRBV28 to TRBJ1-6; 9 bases agree with TRBD1. CDR1 is MDHEN, CDR2 SYDVKM, per germline. V lost 3 bases and J lost 9; bases outside the gene matches: 9. This CDR3 has 16 amino acids. CDR3 protein: CASSFEGGQGVSPLHF. The CDR3 DNA sequence: TGTGCCAGCAGTTTCGAGGGGGGACAGGGAGTTTCACCCCTCCACTTT. The complete variable domain, with remaining parts taken from reference TRBV28 and TRBJ1-6, reads DVKVTQSSRYLVKRTGEKVFLECVQDMDHENMFWYRQDPGLGLRLIYFSYDVKMKEKGDIPEGYSVSREKKERFSLILESASTNQTSMYLCASSFEGGQGVSPLHFGNGTRLTVT.

This rearrangement joins TRBV7-2 to TRBJ1-4; D not resolved. This CDR3 is built from 14 residues. Deletions cut 3 bases from V and 8 bases from J, with 13 bases between. Germline CDR1 SGHTA, CDR2 FQGNSA. The CDR3 sequence is CASSFEPGREKLFF. The CDR3 region has the DNA TGTGCCAGCAGCTTTGAACCCGGTCGGGAAAAACTGTTTTTT.

The chain uses TRBV19 and TRBJ2-1; D perhaps matches TRBD2 (6 bases). The V and J ends lost 3 bases and 6 bases respectively, with 18 bases between them. Looked up from germline, CDR1 is LNHDA and CDR2 is SQIVND (reference sequence). This CDR3 spans 16 amino acids. The CDR3: CASSIVGGMVVNEQFF. CDR3 coding DNA: TGTGCCAGTAGTATTGTAGGCGGGATGGTCGTCAATGAGCAGTTCTTC.